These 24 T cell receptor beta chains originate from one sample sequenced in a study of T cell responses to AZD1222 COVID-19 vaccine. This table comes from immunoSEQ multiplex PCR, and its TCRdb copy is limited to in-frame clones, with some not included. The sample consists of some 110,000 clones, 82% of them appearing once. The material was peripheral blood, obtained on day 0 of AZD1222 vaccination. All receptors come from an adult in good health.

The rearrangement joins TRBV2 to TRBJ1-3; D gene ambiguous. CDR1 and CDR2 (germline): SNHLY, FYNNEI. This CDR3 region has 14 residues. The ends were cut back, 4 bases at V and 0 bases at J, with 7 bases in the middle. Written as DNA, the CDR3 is TGTGCCAGCAGTGTAGGAGACTCTGGAAACACCATATATTTT. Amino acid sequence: CASSVGDSGNTIYF.

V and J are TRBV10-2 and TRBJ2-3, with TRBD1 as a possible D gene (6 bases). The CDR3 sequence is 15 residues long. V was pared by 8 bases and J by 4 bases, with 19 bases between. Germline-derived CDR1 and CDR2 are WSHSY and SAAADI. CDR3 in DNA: TGCGCCAGCCTCGCCACTACAGGGCCCGCAGATACGCAGTATTTT. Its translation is CASLATTGPADTQYF.

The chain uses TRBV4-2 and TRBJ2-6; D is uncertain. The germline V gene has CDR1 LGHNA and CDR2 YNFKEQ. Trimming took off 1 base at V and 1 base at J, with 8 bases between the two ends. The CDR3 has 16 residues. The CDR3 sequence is CASSQVSGSGANVLTF. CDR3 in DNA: TGTGCCAGCAGCCAAGTGTCCGGTTCTGGGGCCAACGTCCTGACTTTC.

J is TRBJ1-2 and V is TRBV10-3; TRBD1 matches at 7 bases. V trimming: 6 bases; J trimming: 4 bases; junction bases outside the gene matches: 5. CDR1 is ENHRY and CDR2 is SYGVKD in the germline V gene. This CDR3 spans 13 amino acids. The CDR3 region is CAISEGAFYGYTF. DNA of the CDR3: TGTGCCATCAGCGAGGGGGCGTTCTATGGCTACACCTTC.

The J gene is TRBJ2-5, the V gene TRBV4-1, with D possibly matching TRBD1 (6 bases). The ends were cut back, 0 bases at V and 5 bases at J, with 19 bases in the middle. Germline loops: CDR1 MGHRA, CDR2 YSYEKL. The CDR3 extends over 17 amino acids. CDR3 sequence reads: CASSQERGLGGGETQYF. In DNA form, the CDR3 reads TGCGCCAGCAGCCAAGAAAGAGGCTTAGGGGGTGGTGAGACCCAGTACTTC.

CDR3 bases: TGTGCCAGCAGCTTAGTGGAGAACAGGGGCAGCGAGCAGTTCTTC. It encodes CASSLVENRGSEQFF. The chain is built from TRBV7-9 and TRBJ2-1, with 7 bases that match TRBD1. The CDR3 extends over 15 amino acids. The V and J ends lost 1 base and 10 bases, in that order; junction bases with no gene match: 10. Germline values: CDR1 SEHNR, CDR2 FQNEAQ (reference sequence).

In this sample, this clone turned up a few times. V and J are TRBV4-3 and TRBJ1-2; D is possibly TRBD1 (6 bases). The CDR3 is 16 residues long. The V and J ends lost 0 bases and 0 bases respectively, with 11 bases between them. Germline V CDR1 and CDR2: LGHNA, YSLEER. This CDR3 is CASSQERTGSNYGYTF. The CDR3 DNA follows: TGCGCCAGCAGCCAAGAGCGAACAGGGTCTAACTATGGCTACACCTTC.

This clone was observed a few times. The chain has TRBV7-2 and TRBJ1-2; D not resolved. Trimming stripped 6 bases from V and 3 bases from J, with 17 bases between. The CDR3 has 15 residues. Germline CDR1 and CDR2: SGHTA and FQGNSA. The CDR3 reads CASRSAPVSDYGYTF. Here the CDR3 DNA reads TGTGCCAGCAGATCGGCCCCTGTCTCGGACTATGGCTACACCTTC.

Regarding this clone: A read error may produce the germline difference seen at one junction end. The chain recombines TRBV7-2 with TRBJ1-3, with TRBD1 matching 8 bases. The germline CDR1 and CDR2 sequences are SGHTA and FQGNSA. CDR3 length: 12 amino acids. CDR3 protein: CASSSGTGTRVF. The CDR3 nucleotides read TGTGCCAGCAGCTCCGGGACAGGAACGAGAGTGTTT. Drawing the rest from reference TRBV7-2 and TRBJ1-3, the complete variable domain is GAGVSQSPSNKVTEKGKDVELRCDPISGHTALYWYRQSLGQGLEFLIYFQGNSAPDKSGLPSDRFSAERTGGSVSTLTIQRTQQEDSAVYLCASSSGTGTRVFGEGSWLTVV.

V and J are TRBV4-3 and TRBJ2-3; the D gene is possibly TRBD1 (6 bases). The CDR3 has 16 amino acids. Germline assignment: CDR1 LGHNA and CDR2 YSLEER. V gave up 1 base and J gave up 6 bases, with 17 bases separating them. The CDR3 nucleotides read TGCGCCAGCAGCCAAGCGCCCCACCAGGGGTGGGATACGCAGTATTTT. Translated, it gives CASSQAPHQGWDTQYF.

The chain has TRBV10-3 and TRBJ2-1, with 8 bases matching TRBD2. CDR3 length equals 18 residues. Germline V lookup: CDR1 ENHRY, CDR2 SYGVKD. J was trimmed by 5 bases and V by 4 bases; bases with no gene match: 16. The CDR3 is CAISGGSGGPLRNNEQFF. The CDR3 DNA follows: TGTGCCATCAGTGGAGGCAGCGGGGGACCGCTCAGAAACAATGAGCAGTTCTTC.

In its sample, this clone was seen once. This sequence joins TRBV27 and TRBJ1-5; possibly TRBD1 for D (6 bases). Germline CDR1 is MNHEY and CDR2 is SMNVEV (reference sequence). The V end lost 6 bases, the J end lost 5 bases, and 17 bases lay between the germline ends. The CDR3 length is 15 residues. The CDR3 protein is CASRPGVTGDQPQHF. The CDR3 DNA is TGTGCCAGCAGACCTGGTGTGACAGGAGATCAGCCCCAGCATTTT.

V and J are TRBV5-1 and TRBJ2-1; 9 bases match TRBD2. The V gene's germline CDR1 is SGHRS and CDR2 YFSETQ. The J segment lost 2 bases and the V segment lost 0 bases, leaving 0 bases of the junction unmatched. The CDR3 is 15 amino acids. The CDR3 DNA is TGCGCCAGCAGCTTGGTAGCGGGGGCCTACAATGAGCAGTTCTTC. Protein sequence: CASSLVAGAYNEQFF. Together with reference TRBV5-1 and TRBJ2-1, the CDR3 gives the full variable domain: KAGVTQTPRYLIKTRGQQVTLSCSPISGHRSVSWYQQTPGQGLQFLFEYFSETQRNKGNFPGRFSGRQFSNSRSEMNVSTLELGDSALYLCASSLVAGAYNEQFFGPGTRLTVL.

The CDR3 sequence: CASSLSGAGWLIGYTF. DNA of the CDR3: TGCGCCAGCAGCTTGAGCGGGGCAGGCTGGCTCATAGGCTACACCTTC. The chain carries TRBV5-1 and TRBJ1-2, with D tentatively TRBD1 (5 bases). Germline-derived CDR1 and CDR2 are SGHRS and YFSETQ. Trimming took off 1 base at V and 8 bases at J, with 21 bases between the two ends. The length of the CDR3 is 16 residues.

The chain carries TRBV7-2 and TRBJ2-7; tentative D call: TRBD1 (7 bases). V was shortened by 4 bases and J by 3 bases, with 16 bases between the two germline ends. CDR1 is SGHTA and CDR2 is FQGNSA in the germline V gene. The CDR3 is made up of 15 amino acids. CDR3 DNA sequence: TGTGCCAGCAGCTCGTCTCCAGGGGGGTACTACGAGCAGTACTTC. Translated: CASSSSPGGYYEQYF.

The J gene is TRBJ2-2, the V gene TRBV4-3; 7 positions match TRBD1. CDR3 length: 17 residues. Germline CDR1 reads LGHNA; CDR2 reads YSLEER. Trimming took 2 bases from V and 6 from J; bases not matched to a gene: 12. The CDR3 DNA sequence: TGCGCCAGCAGCCAACAAGGGGGAAGGGGGCACGCCGGGGAGCTGTTTTTT. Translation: CASSQQGGRGHAGELFF.

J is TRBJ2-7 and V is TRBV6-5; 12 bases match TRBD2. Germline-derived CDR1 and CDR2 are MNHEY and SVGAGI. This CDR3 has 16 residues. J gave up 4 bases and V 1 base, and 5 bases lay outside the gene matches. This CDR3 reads CASSYLLAGGPYEQYF. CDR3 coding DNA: TGTGCCAGCAGTTACTTGCTAGCGGGGGGGCCTTACGAGCAGTACTTC.

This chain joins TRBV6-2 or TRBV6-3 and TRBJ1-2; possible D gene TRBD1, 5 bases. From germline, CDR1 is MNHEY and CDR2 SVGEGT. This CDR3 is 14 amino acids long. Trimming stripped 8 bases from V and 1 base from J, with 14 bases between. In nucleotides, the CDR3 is TGTGCCAGCCGCCAGACAGCGAATAACTATGGCTACACCTTC. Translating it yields CASRQTANNYGYTF.

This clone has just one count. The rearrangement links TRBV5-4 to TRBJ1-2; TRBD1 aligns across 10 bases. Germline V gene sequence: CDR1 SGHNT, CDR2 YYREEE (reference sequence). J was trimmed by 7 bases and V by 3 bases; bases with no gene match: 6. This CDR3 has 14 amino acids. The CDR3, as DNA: TGTGCCAGCAGCTACGGACAGGGGGACGGTGGCTACACCTTC. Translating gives CASSYGQGDGGYTF.

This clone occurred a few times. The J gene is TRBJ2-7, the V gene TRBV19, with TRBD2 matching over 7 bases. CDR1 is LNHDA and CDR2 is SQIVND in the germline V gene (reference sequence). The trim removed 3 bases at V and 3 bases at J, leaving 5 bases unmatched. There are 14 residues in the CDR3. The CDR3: CASSIREGSYEQYF. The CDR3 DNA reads TGTGCCAGTAGTATCAGGGAGGGGAGCTACGAGCAGTACTTC.

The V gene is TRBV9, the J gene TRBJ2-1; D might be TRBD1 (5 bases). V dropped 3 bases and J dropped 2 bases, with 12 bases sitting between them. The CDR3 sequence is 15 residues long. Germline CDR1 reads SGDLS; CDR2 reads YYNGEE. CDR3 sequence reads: CASSATGQAYNEQFF. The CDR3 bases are TGTGCCAGCAGCGCCACAGGACAAGCCTACAATGAGCAGTTCTTC.

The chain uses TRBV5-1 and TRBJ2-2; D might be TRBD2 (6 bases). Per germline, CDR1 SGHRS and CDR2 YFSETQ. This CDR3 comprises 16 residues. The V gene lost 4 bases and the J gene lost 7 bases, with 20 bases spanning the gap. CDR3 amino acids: CASSLSGTFRVGELFF. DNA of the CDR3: TGCGCCAGCAGCCTATCCGGGACTTTCCGGGTCGGGGAGCTGTTTTTT.

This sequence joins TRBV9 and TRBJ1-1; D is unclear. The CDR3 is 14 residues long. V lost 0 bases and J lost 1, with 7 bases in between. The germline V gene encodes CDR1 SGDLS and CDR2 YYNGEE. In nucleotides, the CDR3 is TGTGCCAGCAGCGTAGTCAGTGGGAACACTGAAGCTTTCTTT. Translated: CASSVVSGNTEAFF.

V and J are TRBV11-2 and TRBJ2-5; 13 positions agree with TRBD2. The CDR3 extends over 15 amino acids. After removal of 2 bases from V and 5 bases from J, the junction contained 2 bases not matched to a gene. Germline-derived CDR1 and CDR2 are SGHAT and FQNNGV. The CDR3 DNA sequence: TGTGCCAGCAGCTTAACTAGCGGGGGGGCCGAGACCCAGTACTTC. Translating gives CASSLTSGGAETQYF. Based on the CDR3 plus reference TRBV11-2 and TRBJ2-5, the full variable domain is EAGVAQSPRYKIIEKRQSVAFWCNPISGHATLYWYQQILGQGPKLLIQFQNNGVVDDSQLPKDRFSAERLKGVDSTLKIQPAKLEDSAVYLCASSLTSGGAETQYFGPGTRLLVL.